The clone carrying this T cell receptor beta chain occurred a few times. cDNA reverse transcribed from extracted RNA served as the sequencing template. Assay: immunoSEQ multiplex PCR; the TCRdb copy retains only in-frame clones and omits some. The table has about 37,000 clones, under 65% seen once; the top ten hold less than 2%. The entry originates in a study of CD8+ T cells in alopecia areata. Trimming took 2 bases from V and 4 from J, leaving 14 bases between them. This CDR3 region has 15 residues. Germline V gene data show CDR1 as LGHNA and CDR2 as YSLEER. In a group of about 5 patients, CD4+ cells were sorted into CD25+CD127- cells. As part of sample collection, lesional scalp punch biopsies and peripheral blood were taken from alopecia areata patients. PBMCs, the starting material, were the source of sorted CD4+ and CD8+ T cells.

The rearrangement uses TRBV4-3 and TRBJ1-1; D may be TRBD1 (6 bases). Sequencing used CD4+ Tregs sorted from blood. The clonotype was recovered from a human donor with alopecia areata. As DNA, the CDR3 is TGCGCCAGCAGCCAACGGAGGGGGTTGGGCACTGAAGCTTTCTTT. It is translated as CASSQRRGLGTEAFF.